This TCR beta chain was obtained from a study of blood T cell repertoires in COVID-19. The table came from immunoSEQ multiplex PCR; TCRdb's copy has only in-frame clones and leaves some out. The sample yields 270,000 or so clones, 89% seen once. The V gene lost 0 bases and the J gene lost 1 base, with 2 bases spanning the gap. The CDR3 contains 14 residues. Germline values: CDR1 SGHRS, CDR2 YFSETQ. The chain links TRBV5-1 to TRBJ2-6; D uncertain. The receptor comes from a woman aged 40 to 50 who had recovered from COVID-19. Sequencing was carried out using peripheral blood. CDR3 in DNA: TGCGCCAGCAGCTTGGCTTCTGGGGCCAACGTCCTGACTTTC. This encodes CASSLASGANVLTF.